Presented here are 21 T cell receptor beta chains from one specimen sequenced in a study of shared clonotypes between healthy human individuals. Libraries were prepared by immunoSEQ multiplex PCR; TCRdb keeps only in-frame clonotypes and omits some of them. Of millions of clones listed, 90% to 95% are singletons. Sequencing was carried out using naive CD4+ T cells sorted from blood. The subset here: CD45RA+ positively selected. The receptor set was obtained from a man younger than 30 in good health.

V is TRBV27 and J is TRBJ2-3; weak D call: TRBD2 (6 bases). The CDR3 contains 14 residues. The germline V gene encodes CDR1 MNHEY and CDR2 SMNVEV (reference sequence). Trimming stripped 2 bases from V and 4 bases from J, with 10 bases between. The CDR3 DNA reads TGTGCCAGCAGTTTAGGGGGGATCCCAGATACGCAGTATTTT. Protein sequence: CASSLGGIPDTQYF.

In its sample, this clone was seen a few times. The chain is built from TRBV2 and TRBJ1-5, with D possibly TRBD1 on 5 matching bases. CDR3 size: 14 residues. Per germline, CDR1 SNHLY and CDR2 FYNNEI. V lost 6 bases and J 7 bases, leaving 16 bases between the germline ends. The CDR3 sequence is CASSPTWDWQPQHF. The CDR3 coding sequence is TGTGCCAGCAGCCCGACCTGGGACTGGCAGCCCCAGCATTTT.

V usage is TRBV4-3 and J usage is TRBJ1-1, with D unresolved. Germline CDR1 LGHNA, CDR2 YSLEER. The CDR3 sequence is 15 residues long. Trimming removed 0 bases from V and 1 base from J, with 9 bases in between. The CDR3 region is CASSQDFDRNTEAFF. The CDR3 DNA reads TGCGCCAGCAGCCAAGATTTTGACCGGAACACTGAAGCTTTCTTT.

The chain is built from TRBV7-9 and TRBJ2-2; 8 bases line up with TRBD2. Germline V lookup: CDR1 SEHNR, CDR2 FQNEAQ (reference sequence). V was clipped by 3 bases and J by 4 bases; unmatched bases: 16. The CDR3 extends over 19 amino acids. CDR3 coding DNA: TGTGCCAGCAGCTTCATTCCCGGGAGGGCATCGGGTATCACCGGGGAGCTGTTTTTT. The encoded protein is CASSFIPGRASGITGELFF.

This clone was observed a few times. The V call is TRBV19, the J call TRBJ1-3, with 9 bases aligning to TRBD1. Germline loops: CDR1 LNHDA, CDR2 SQIVND (reference sequence). This CDR3 spans 16 amino acids. Trimming removed 5 bases from V and 0 bases from J; junction bases left unmatched: 5. CDR3: CASSVDRGDSGNTIYF. For the CDR3, the DNA is TGTGCCAGTAGTGTCGACAGGGGGGACTCTGGAAACACCATATATTTT.

The chain uses TRBV6-1 and TRBJ1-1; no clear D. Trimming removed 10 bases from V and 1 base from J, with 10 bases in between. Germline assignment: CDR1 MNHNS and CDR2 SASEGT. The CDR3 is made up of 12 amino acids. The CDR3 sequence is CATHRGNTEAFF. CDR3 sequence (DNA): TGTGCCACCCACCGGGGGAACACTGAAGCTTTCTTT.

The chain uses TRBV19 and TRBJ1-1, with D perhaps matching TRBD1 (5 bases). Trimming stripped 5 bases from V and 5 bases from J, with 15 bases between. The CDR3 covers 14 residues. Germline CDR1 LNHDA, CDR2 SQIVND (reference sequence). CDR3 protein: CASSFSRDGTEAFF. In DNA form, the CDR3 reads TGTGCCAGTAGTTTCTCCAGGGATGGAACTGAAGCTTTCTTT.

The chain uses TRBV7-2 and TRBJ2-1; 9 nucleotides align to TRBD2. In germline, CDR1 is SGHTA, CDR2 FQGNSA. V was clipped by 7 bases and J by 5 bases; unmatched bases: 9. The CDR3 length is 15 residues. The DNA of the CDR3 is TGTGCCAGCATGCGCGTTAGCGGGGGAAACAATGAGCAGTTCTTC. Encoded protein: CASMRVSGGNNEQFF.

The V and J genes are TRBV5-1 and TRBJ2-7; D ambiguous. The ends were cut back, 0 bases at V and 3 bases at J, with 7 bases in the middle. The CDR3 is made up of 13 amino acids. Germline V gene sequence: CDR1 SGHRS, CDR2 YFSETQ. The CDR3 sequence: CASSLERRYEQYF. The CDR3 coding sequence is TGCGCCAGCAGCTTGGAACGGCGCTACGAGCAGTACTTC.

This sequence joins TRBV28 and TRBJ1-2; no firm D call. The CDR3 has 15 amino acids. CDR1 MDHEN and CDR2 SYDVKM come from the germline V gene. V shed 3 bases and J shed 2 bases, with 13 bases lying between them. This CDR3 reads CASSLVARGNYGYTF. CDR3 nucleotide sequence: TGTGCCAGCAGTTTGGTCGCCCGGGGAAACTATGGCTACACCTTC.

The V gene is TRBV7-2, the J gene TRBJ2-2; no reliable D call. The CDR3 runs 16 residues. Trimming took off 4 bases at V and 5 bases at J, with 17 bases between the two ends. Germline V gene data show CDR1 as SGHTA and CDR2 as FQGNSA. The CDR3 nucleotides are TGTGCCAGCAGCTCCACGAACAACCTCGAAACCGGGGAGCTGTTTTTT. Amino acid sequence: CASSSTNNLETGELFF.

The gene calls are TRBV9 and TRBJ2-3, with D unclear. This CDR3 has 13 residues. CDR1 and CDR2 from the germline V gene are SGDLS and YYNGEE. V was clipped by 0 bases and J by 7 bases, with 9 bases between them. The CDR3, as DNA: TGTGCCAGCAGCGTAGAAGGTTTACATACGCAGTATTTT. It is translated as CASSVEGLHTQYF.

This clone was found once. The chain combines TRBV6-4 with TRBJ1-6; TRBD1 is a possible D gene (6 bases). Trimming cost V 4 bases and J 10 bases, with 14 bases left between them. CDR1 is MRHNA, CDR2 SNTAGT, per germline. The CDR3 sequence is 14 residues long. The CDR3 DNA reads TGTGCCAGCAGTGGGGGACAAGTAGGATCACCCCTCCACTTT. It is translated as CASSGGQVGSPLHF.

CDR3 DNA: TGCGCCAGCAGCTTGGGCGAAGGGAGGGCCTACGAGCAGTACTTC. Encoded protein: CASSLGEGRAYEQYF. The chain uses TRBV5-1 and TRBJ2-7; 7 bases fit TRBD2. In germline, CDR1 is SGHRS, CDR2 YFSETQ. V was clipped by 0 bases and J by 2 bases; unmatched bases: 5. The CDR3 contains 15 residues.

The J gene is TRBJ1-5, the V gene TRBV7-9, with D unresolved. Germline-derived CDR1 and CDR2 are SEHNR and FQNEAQ (reference sequence). Trimming shortened V by 5 bases and J by 9 bases, and 11 bases separated the two germline ends. This CDR3 has 12 residues. DNA for the CDR3: TGTGCCAGCAGCCCTTATCTTGGGCCCCAGCATTTT. This encodes CASSPYLGPQHF.

The chain recombines TRBV10-3 with TRBJ1-1; TRBD1 might be the D (6 bases). There are 14 residues in the CDR3. V was cut by 3 bases and J by 8 bases, with 16 bases left in between. Looked up from germline, CDR1 is ENHRY and CDR2 is SYGVKD. CDR3 coding DNA: TGTGCCATCAGTGAAAGGGGGAACAGTGAGGAAGCTTTCTTT. Translated: CAISERGNSEEAFF.

The CDR3 is CASNKGVDNQPQHF. The CDR3 DNA follows: TGTGCCAGTAACAAAGGTGTGGACAATCAGCCCCAGCATTTT. The chain employs TRBV19 and TRBJ1-5, with unresolved D. The CDR3 loop spans 14 amino acids. Trimming took off 7 bases at V and 3 bases at J, with 13 bases between the two ends. Germline V gene data show CDR1 as LNHDA and CDR2 as SQIVND (reference sequence).

The chain uses TRBV7-9 and TRBJ2-2, with D possibly matching TRBD2 (6 bases). Trimming stripped 2 bases from V and 1 base from J, with 11 bases between. The CDR3 consists of 16 residues. Germline V lookup: CDR1 SEHNR, CDR2 FQNEAQ (reference sequence). The CDR3: CASSLRRAGNTGELFF. The CDR3 DNA is TGTGCCAGCAGCTTAAGGAGGGCAGGGAACACCGGGGAGCTGTTTTTT.

The V gene is TRBV28, the J gene TRBJ1-2, with D unresolved. Trimming took off 6 bases at V and 1 base at J, with 18 bases between the two ends. The CDR3 consists of 16 residues. The germline CDR1 and CDR2 sequences are MDHEN and SYDVKM. In DNA, the CDR3 is TGTGCCAGCAGCCCGAGCAATCTCCTAATTAACTATGGCTACACCTTC. Translating it yields CASSPSNLLINYGYTF.

Note on this clone: This sample also contains other DNA sequences that code for the same CDR3. The rearrangement uses TRBV20-1 and TRBJ2-7; no clear D gene. Germline V lookup: CDR1 DFQATT, CDR2 SNEGSKA (reference sequence). V was shortened by 6 bases and J by 1 base, with 7 bases between the two germline ends. The CDR3 length is 11 residues. The CDR3 loop reads CSAVRSYEQYF. Here the CDR3 DNA reads TGCAGTGCCGTCAGGTCCTACGAGCAGTACTTC.

This clone was found once. The chain employs TRBV7-2 and TRBJ2-1; D unclear. Germline lookup yields CDR1 SGHTA and CDR2 FQGNSA. V shed 0 bases and J shed 0 bases, with 6 bases lying between them. The CDR3 has 15 residues. CDR3 sequence reads: CASSLAPNSYNEQFF. CDR3 nucleotides: TGTGCCAGCAGCTTAGCCCCGAACTCCTACAATGAGCAGTTCTTC.